This passage covers 10 T cell receptor beta chains from one sample sequenced in a study of tumor and adjacent non-tumor tissue in lung cancer (dated by TCRdb to 2017 to 2018). Libraries were prepared through multiplex PCR. The data were produced on an Illumina HiSeq 2500. TCRbeta libraries were constructed through three rounds of nested PCR with primers (Table S4) according to protocols modified from ARM-PCR. TCRdb passed the public sequencing reads through fastp at Q25 and MiXCR, retaining productive beta sequences. Rows with a matching CDR3 protein are joined into one entry that keeps the most common DNA and genes. A total of 35,000 to 55,000 distinct CDR3 sequences appear in this sample, less than 65% of them only once. Roughly 44% of the sample is in the top ten clones. RNA was isolated from bulk, unsorted tissue, and RNA quality was assessed with a NanoDrop ND-1000 and an Agilent 2100. For the normal lung samples, distant non-tumor tissue was collected more than 3 cm away from the tumor edge.

The specimen was distant non-tumor lung tissue. The receptors derive from a man in his fifties with non-small cell lung cancer.

The rearrangement joins TRBV4-1 to TRBJ1-3, with TRBD1 as a possible D gene (6 bases). CDR1 MGHRA and CDR2 YSYEKL come from the germline V gene. The CDR3 consists of 17 residues. V lost 2 bases, J lost 4 bases, and 18 bases lay in between. CDR3 DNA sequence: TGCGCCAGCAGCCAAAATCCGGGACATTTAACAGGAAACACCATATATTTT. Its translation is CASSQNPGHLTGNTIYF.

The gene calls are TRBV20-1 and TRBJ2-1, with no clear D. The CDR3 has 15 residues. Trimming took off 3 bases at V and 5 bases at J, with 17 bases between the two ends. Germline assignment: CDR1 DFQATT and CDR2 SNEGSKA (reference sequence). The DNA of the CDR3 is TGCAGTGCTAGGTCCGCAATGGCAGGAGACAATGAGCAGTTCTTC. This encodes CSARSAMAGDNEQFF.

Many counts were recorded for this clonotype. The chain couples TRBV20-1 to TRBJ2-5, with 8 bases that match TRBD1. J lost 2 bases, V lost 3 bases, and 5 bases had no gene match. The CDR3 runs 14 residues. Germline CDR1 DFQATT, CDR2 SNEGSKA (reference sequence). In nucleotides, the CDR3 is TGCAGTGCTAGTGTGACAGGGGTGCAAGAGACCCAGTACTTC. Encoded protein: CSASVTGVQETQYF.

This clonotype was recorded many times. This chain uses TRBV6-1 with TRBJ2-7, with 11 nucleotides matching TRBD1. The CDR3 is 14 amino acids. The junction had 6 bases not matched to a gene; V was cut back by 7 bases and J by 4 bases. Germline values: CDR1 MNHNS, CDR2 SASEGT. The CDR3 reads CASTPDRGPYEQYF. The CDR3, as DNA: TGTGCCAGCACCCCGGACAGGGGGCCATACGAGCAGTACTTC.

V and J are TRBV5-1 and TRBJ2-3; D not certain. Germline assignment: CDR1 SGHRS and CDR2 YFSETQ. The CDR3 extends over 14 amino acids. V lost 2 bases to trimming and J lost 4 bases, with 11 bases between them. The CDR3 DNA reads TGCGCCAGCAGCTTTGACAAGTTTCCAGATACGCAGTATTTT. Its translation: CASSFDKFPDTQYF.

As for this clonotype: This may stem from a read error, because a much larger clone lies one nucleotide away. Likely a read error: the CDR3 ends without its conserved phenylalanine or tryptophan. The rearrangement uses TRBV4-1 and TRBJ2-5, with D maybe TRBD2 (5 bases). CDR3 length: 17 residues. Germline values: CDR1 MGHRA, CDR2 YSYEKL. Between the trimmed V and J ends, which lost 0 bases and 2 bases, there was a span of 16 bases. CDR3 DNA: TGCGCCAGCAGCCAAGAGTTGGAGGTCCCGGGGCAAGAGACCCAGTACTTA. Translating it yields CASSQELEVPGQETQYL.

The table lists this clonotype with a few counts. This chain connects TRBV28 to TRBJ2-1, with D possibly TRBD1 on 5 matching bases. The CDR3 is made up of 14 amino acids. Germline CDR1 is MDHEN and CDR2 is SYDVKM. Trimming cost V 7 bases and J 0 bases, with 10 bases left between them. Here the CDR3 DNA reads TGTGCCAGCACCCGGCAGGGCTCCTACAATGAGCAGTTCTTC. Translated, it gives CASTRQGSYNEQFF.

For this clonotype: The final CDR3 position lacks the conserved phenylalanine or tryptophan, pointing to a likely read error. The chain recombines TRBV29-1 with TRBJ2-5, with D tentatively TRBD2 (6 bases). Germline CDR1 reads SQVTM; CDR2 reads ANQGSEA. The CDR3 spans 13 residues. The V end was cut by 3 bases, the J end by 5 bases, with 13 bases between. The CDR3 DNA reads as TGCAGCGTTGATTTAGCGGAACATGAGACCCAGTACTTA. Protein sequence: CSVDLAEHETQYL.

Only one count was recorded for this clonotype. The CDR3 DNA reads TGTGCCAGCAGTGTACAAGGGCGCGTGGGTCATGAGGCTTTCTTT. Protein: CASSVQGRVGHEAFF. The chain combines TRBV28 with TRBJ1-1; no clear D. The V end lost 5 bases, the J end lost 11 bases, and 24 bases lay between the germline ends. Germline CDR1 is MDHEN and CDR2 is SYDVKM. The CDR3 is made up of 15 amino acids. The variable domain in full, completed from reference TRBV28 and TRBJ1-1, reads DVKVTQSSRYLVKRTGEKVFLECVQDMDHENMFWYRQDPGLGLRLIYFSYDVKMKEKGDIPEGYSVSREKKERFSLILESASTNQTSMYLCASSVQGRVGHEAFFGQGTRLTVV.

Worth noting for this clonotype: A much larger clone differs by one base, so this may be a read error. The CDR3: CAGSSGFRDSPLHF. The CDR3 nucleotides are TGTGCCGGCAGCTCTGGGTTCAGGGATTCACCCCTCCACTTT. The chain employs TRBV7-9 and TRBJ1-6; D may be TRBD1 (5 bases). From germline, CDR1 is SEHNR and CDR2 FQNEAQ (reference sequence). The CDR3 totals 14 residues.